This T cell receptor (beta chain) was sequenced during a study of blood T cells in healthy people across ages. CDR1 is MDHEN, CDR2 SYDVKM, per germline. The ends were cut back, 4 bases at V and 8 bases at J, with 11 bases in the middle. The CDR3 totals 12 residues. This clonotype showed up just a few times. It was with a sample-barcoded 5' primer and a J-beta primer mix that a second PCR of about 6 to 11 cycles was run. Via MiXCR, TCRdb re-called the 5' RACE reads, giving one row per CDR3 protein. The sample lists over a million distinct CDR3 sequences, under 45% occurring once. Ranging in age from about 6 to 95, the donors were healthy Caucasian individuals from Russia.

The clonotype originates from a woman aged 55-69 years in good health. The sample consisted of blood. V and J are TRBV28 and TRBJ1-1; D is perhaps TRBD1 (6 bases). The CDR3 protein is CASSWGGGEAFF. In nucleotides, the CDR3 is TGTGCCAGCAGTTGGGGGGGGGGCGAAGCTTTCTTT. The full variable domain, rest sourced from reference TRBV28 and TRBJ1-1, is DVKVTQSSRYLVKRTGEKVFLECVQDMDHENMFWYRQDPGLGLRLIYFSYDVKMKEKGDIPEGYSVSREKKERFSLILESASTNQTSMYLCASSWGGGEAFFGQGTRLTVV.